The source of this TCR beta chain is a study of identical twins. General study results and limits: Within twin pairs, the out-of-frame alpha sequences they shared showed excess low generation probability. Among monozygotic twins, out-of-frame TCR alpha sharing exceeded what models predicted. It was cross-sectional statistical analysis, not following the same donors, that the conclusions relied on.

Germline trimming cut 2 bases from V and 9 bases from J; bases unmatched to any gene: 3. This CDR3 contains 14 residues. This clonotype showed up many times. The target antigen is unknown. TCRdb redid the calling of the 5' RACE reads with MiXCR, one entry per CDR3 protein. The sample has around 490,000 distinct CDR3 sequences; 12% to 15% are singletons. The same specimen was also included in a second study, on yellow fever vaccine responses in identical twins.

The chain links TRBV12-3 or TRBV12-4 to TRBJ2-1, with 11 bases fitting TRBD2. Sequencing input: CD4+ T cells sorted from blood. The source of this sequence is a woman younger than 35 in good health. CDR3 protein: CASSLRLAGGEQFF. The CDR3 DNA sequence: TGTGCCAGCAGTTTACGGCTAGCGGGAGGTGAGCAGTTCTTC.